Listed below are T cell receptor beta chains from one sample, sequenced in a study of shared clonotypes between healthy human individuals. Measured with immunoSEQ multiplex PCR; TCRdb has only the in-frame clones, and not every one. The sample lists approximately 500,000 clones; more than 65% were seen once. The specimen was PBMCs. These receptors came from a woman in her thirties or forties in good health. Some clones in this sample may be carry-over from other donors' samples. Each CDR3 is given with its conserved first and last residue. A D gene is named only where the DNA matches it firmly. Size tells how often a clone was seen (once, few, many) or the class of an expanded clone, and some rows leave it out.

.,TRBD1,TRBJ2-1,TRBV28,CASSPLGTEAEQFF,TGTGCCAGCAGCCCCCTAGGGACAGAGGCTGAGCAGTTCTTC
.,TRBD1,TRBJ2-5,TRBV7-9,CASSLLTGEETQYF,TGTGCCAGCAGCCTATTGACAGGGGAAGAGACCCAGTACTTC
once,.,TRBJ1-2,TRBV6-6,CASTQGPLHYGYTF,TGTGCCAGCACCCAGGGCCCTCTACACTATGGCTACACCTTC
.,.,TRBJ2-5,TRBV27,CASSFRGARETQYF,TGTGCCAGCAGTTTCCGGGGGGCTAGGGAGACCCAGTACTTC
.,.,TRBJ2-7,TRBV19,CASSRLGSSYEQYF,TGTGCCAGTAGTAGGTTGGGGAGCTCCTACGAGCAGTACTTC
few,.,TRBJ2-3,TRBV5-1,CASSLTDTQYF,TGCGCCAGCAGCTTAACAGATACGCAGTATTTT
.,TRBD1,TRBJ1-5,TRBV19,CASSIRPGQGPQPQHF,TGTGCCAGTAGTATAAGACCGGGACAGGGACCACAGCCCCAGCATTTT
.,.,TRBJ2-7,TRBV20-1,CSASGEGEQYF,TGCAGTGCAAGCGGAGAAGGCGAGCAGTACTTC
.,TRBD1,TRBJ1-5,TRBV28,CASSLPTPGQVVYSNQPQHF,TGTGCCAGCAGTTTGCCAACCCCGGGACAGGTGGTATATAGCAATCAGCCCCAGCATTTT
.,.,TRBJ2-3,TRBV20-1,CSASRTDTQYF,TGCAGTGCTAGTCGGACAGATACGCAGTATTTT
.,.,TRBJ1-4,TRBV12-2,CASRATRAGRTNEKLFF,TGTGCAAGTCGCGCCACCCGTGCTGGGAGAACTAATGAAAAACTGTTTTTT
.,.,TRBJ2-5,TRBV7-2,CASSYQTGNQETQYF,TGTGCCAGCAGCTACCAAACAGGGAACCAAGAGACCCAGTACTTC
.,.,TRBJ2-7,TRBV6-5,CASSYGPYEQYF,TGTGCCAGCAGTTACGGGCCCTACGAGCAGTACTTC
.,TRBD2,TRBJ2-7,TRBV7-2,CASSLVASGTSEQYF,TGTGCCAGCAGCTTAGTGGCTAGCGGGACTTCCGAGCAGTACTTC
few,.,TRBJ2-1,TRBV4-2,CASSQDNPQTGEQFF,TGTGCCAGCAGCCAAGATAATCCCCAGACAGGTGAGCAGTTCTTC
.,.,TRBJ2-1,TRBV6-1,CANTLTGHYNEQFF,TGTGCCAACACCCTCACGGGACATTACAATGAGCAGTTCTTC
.,TRBD2,TRBJ2-2,TRBV29-1,CSAPNLMTSEGGELFF,TGCAGCGCCCCGAATTTAATGACTAGCGAGGGCGGGGAGCTGTTTTTT
.,TRBD1,TRBJ2-7,TRBV7-3,CASSVTGTGEWEQYF,TGTGCCAGCAGCGTAACCGGGACAGGGGAGTGGGAGCAGTACTTC
.,TRBD1,TRBJ2-7,TRBV9,CASSVGPGTGRYEQYF,TGTGCCAGCAGCGTAGGTCCGGGGACAGGTCGCTACGAGCAGTACTTC
.,TRBD1,TRBJ2-7,TRBV19,CASSRTGGTYEQYF,TGTGCCAGTAGTAGGACAGGGGGGACCTACGAGCAGTACTTC
.,.,TRBJ2-1,TRBV9,CASSPRGRSSYNEQFF,TGTGCCAGCAGCCCACGGGGACGGAGCTCCTACAATGAGCAGTTCTTC
.,.,TRBJ1-5,TRBV2,CASSERDGDSNQPQHF,TGTGCCAGCAGTGAACGGGACGGGGATAGCAATCAGCCCCAGCATTTT
.,.,TRBJ1-2,TRBV6-5,CASRSDGNYGYTF,TGTGCCAGCAGATCCGACGGGAACTATGGCTACACCTTC
.,.,TRBJ1-1,TRBV5-4,CASSLALGYNTEAFF,TGTGCCAGCAGCTTGGCGTTGGGGTACAACACTGAAGCTTTCTTT